The 19 T cell receptor beta chains below all came from one sample that was sequenced in a study of CD8+CD57+ T cells in acquired aplastic anemia. The TCR beta profiling, which covered VDJ combination and CDR3 sequence, was carried out using genomic DNA as the template. Each CDR3 protein gets one entry after TCRdb re-called the reads with MiXCR. The data contain some 200,000 distinct CDR3 sequences, over 55% of them singletons. The sequenced sample was sorted CD4+, CD8+, or CD8+CD57+ T cells (not recorded which) from PBMCs. Receptors were obtained from a human donor in good health.

The chain's CDR3 is CSARDLWGSGVNEQYF. The CDR3, as DNA: TGCAGTGCTAGAGATTTGTGGGGGTCGGGGGTCAATGAGCAGTATTTT. This chain links TRBV20-1 with TRBJ2-3; perhaps TRBD2 as D (6 bases). Between the trimmed V and J ends, which lost 0 bases and 11 bases, there was a span of 24 bases. This CDR3 has 16 residues. Germline lookup yields CDR1 DFQATT and CDR2 SNEGSKA (reference sequence).

The chain carries TRBV7-8 and TRBJ2-7; D is uncertain. Germline CDR1 is SGHVS and CDR2 is FQNEAQ. The ends were cut back, 7 bases at V and 1 base at J, with 14 bases in the middle. The CDR3 has 14 amino acids. The CDR3 protein is CASTQWAESYEQYF. The CDR3 nucleotides read TGTGCCAGCACCCAATGGGCAGAATCCTACGAGCAGTACTTC. The full variable domain, its missing parts supplied by reference TRBV7-8 and TRBJ2-7, is GAGVSQSPRYKVAKRGQDVALRCDPISGHVSLFWYQQALGQGPEFLTYFQNEAQLDKSGLPSDRFFAERPEGSVSTLKIQRTQQEDSAVYLCASTQWAESYEQYFGPGTRLTVT.

The chain uses TRBV6-5 and TRBJ1-2; TRBD1 agrees at 7 bases. Germline lookup yields CDR1 MNHEY and CDR2 SVGAGI. V lost 6 bases and J lost 0; bases outside the gene matches: 13. The CDR3 has 17 amino acids. CDR3 DNA sequence: TGTGCCAGCAGCAGACAGGGAAAGACAGTAGCTAACTATGGCTACACCTTC. Translating gives CASSRQGKTVANYGYTF.

This clonotype has just a few counts. Possible read error: a much larger clone is one base away. The chain links TRBV12-3 or TRBV12-4 to TRBJ2-3; TRBD2 might be the D (6 bases). The CDR3 sequence is 12 residues long. V dropped 1 base and J dropped 10 bases, with 9 bases sitting between them. CDR3 sequence (DNA): TGTGCCAGCAGTTTAGGCGGGGATGCGCAGTATTTT. It encodes CASSLGGDAQYF.

A single count supports this clonotype. V usage is TRBV7-9 and J usage is TRBJ1-1; D unclear. V shed 3 bases and J shed 1 base, with 12 bases lying between them. Germline V gives CDR1 SEHNR, CDR2 FQNEAQ (reference sequence). CDR3 length equals 15 residues. As DNA, the CDR3 is TGTGCCAGCAGCTTCAACGTGCTTGGGAACACTGAAGCTTTCTTT. It encodes CASSFNVLGNTEAFF.

This clonotype was counted at least ten times. V gene TRBV20-1 combines with J gene TRBJ2-7, with D unresolved. In germline, CDR1 is DFQATT, CDR2 SNEGSKA (reference sequence). The V end was cut by 2 bases, the J end by 0 bases, with 14 bases between. The CDR3 runs 15 residues. The CDR3 sequence: CSARSIHSSSYEQYF. The CDR3 DNA is TGCAGTGCTAGATCGATACACTCCAGCTCCTACGAGCAGTACTTC.

This clonotype occurred a few times. V and J are TRBV5-5 and TRBJ2-7; D is tentatively TRBD1 or TRBD2 (7 bases each). CDR1 is SGHKS, CDR2 YYEKEE, per germline (reference sequence). V lost 4 bases and J lost 7, with 15 bases in between. The CDR3 runs to 13 residues. CDR3 amino acids: CASSPRQGGEQYF. CDR3 sequence (DNA): TGTGCCAGCAGCCCCCGACAGGGAGGGGAGCAGTACTTC.

This clonotype was recorded once. V and J are TRBV7-9 and TRBJ2-3; D not certain. V was shortened by 11 bases and J by 0 bases, with 15 bases between the two germline ends. This CDR3 is 14 amino acids long. From germline, CDR1 is SEHNR and CDR2 FQNEAQ (reference sequence). The CDR3, as DNA: TGTGCCGGCAACTTAGCCCGGAGCACAGATACGCAGTATTTT. Protein product: CAGNLARSTDTQYF. The complete variable domain, with remaining parts taken from reference TRBV7-9 and TRBJ2-3, reads DTGVSQNPRHKITKRGQNVTFRCDPISEHNRLYWYRQTLGQGPEFLTYFQNEAQLEKSRLLSDRFSAERPKGSFSTLEIQRTEQGDSAMYLCAGNLARSTDTQYFGPGTRLTVL.

This clonotype was counted many times. The J gene is TRBJ2-5, the V gene TRBV30; TRBD1 matches 8 bases. Germline assignment: CDR1 GTSNPN and CDR2 SVGIG (reference sequence). The CDR3 runs 13 residues. Losses at the gene ends were 5 bases for V and 4 bases for J; bases not matched to a gene: 6. Written as DNA, the CDR3 is TGTGCCTGGGGGGACAGGATATTAGAGACCCAGTACTTC. It encodes CAWGDRILETQYF.

The sample holds a few counts of this clonotype. The V gene is TRBV2, the J gene TRBJ2-3; 11 nucleotides line up with TRBD2. This CDR3 comprises 17 residues. Per the germline V gene, CDR1 is SNHLY and CDR2 is FYNNEI. J was trimmed by 1 base and V by 6 bases; bases with no gene match: 9. The CDR3 region is CASSSLPTSGGTDTQYF. As DNA, the CDR3 is TGTGCCAGCAGCTCCCTCCCGACTAGCGGGGGCACAGATACGCAGTATTTT.

About this clonotype: An end of the junction differs from the germline gene, which may be a read error. The V and J genes are TRBV10-3 and TRBJ1-2; D perhaps matches TRBD1 (5 bases). Germline V gene lookup returns CDR1 ENHRY and CDR2 SYGVKD. CDR3 size: 15 residues. CDR3 loop: CASSPSVQGPYGYTF. The CDR3, as DNA: TGTGCCAGCAGTCCAAGCGTGCAGGGTCCCTATGGCTACACCTTC.

The CDR3 nucleotides are TGTGCCACCAGCGACTTGGGACTCTTTAATGAGCAGTTCTTC. Translated: CATSDLGLFNEQFF. This chain links TRBV15 with TRBJ2-1; weak D call: TRBD2 (6 bases). The germline V gene has CDR1 LNHNV and CDR2 YYDKDF (reference sequence). The CDR3 is 14 residues long. V was pared by 5 bases and J by 7 bases, with 15 bases between.

This clonotype was seen at least ten times. The V call is TRBV2, the J call TRBJ2-6; D is undetermined. The V and J ends lost 4 bases and 1 base respectively, with 5 bases between them. The CDR3 consists of 14 residues. CDR1 and CDR2 from the germline V gene are SNHLY and FYNNEI. The CDR3 DNA reads as TGTGCCAGCAGTGTACGGTCTGGGGCCAACGTCCTGACTTTC. Translating it yields CASSVRSGANVLTF.

This clonotype came up a few times. J is TRBJ1-1 and V is TRBV20-1, with D possibly being TRBD1 (6 bases). V lost 3 bases, J lost 0 bases, and 17 bases lay in between. The CDR3 has 16 amino acids. Germline CDR1 DFQATT, CDR2 SNEGSKA (reference sequence). The CDR3 DNA sequence: TGCAGTGCTAGCAATAATGTACAGGGCCTGAACACTGAAGCTTTCTTT. This sequence encodes CSASNNVQGLNTEAFF.

As regards this clonotype: An end of the junction differs from the germline gene, which may be a read error. The V and J genes are TRBV19 and TRBJ1-1, with D tentatively TRBD1 (5 bases). Germline values: CDR1 LNHDA, CDR2 SQIVND (reference sequence). The CDR3 has 13 amino acids. CDR3 nucleotides: TGTGCCAGTAGTCCAGGGACCCCCACTGAAGCATTCTTT. Translation: CASSPGTPTEAFF.

The chain has TRBV7-8 and TRBJ2-1; TRBD2 matches 11 bases. The CDR3 totals 15 residues. The V gene end was trimmed by 2 bases and the J gene end by 7 bases; junction bases not matched to a gene: 4. Germline lookup yields CDR1 SGHVS and CDR2 FQNEAQ. The DNA for the CDR3 is TGTGCCAGCAGCTTAACTCGACTAGCGGGAAATGAGCAGTTCTTC. Translated: CASSLTRLAGNEQFF.

The V and J genes are TRBV7-9 and TRBJ2-7; 9 bases are shared with TRBD2. Germline V gives CDR1 SEHNR, CDR2 FQNEAQ (reference sequence). V trimming: 5 bases; J trimming: 1 base; junction bases outside the gene matches: 9. The CDR3 is made up of 16 amino acids. The CDR3 region is CASSPTRTSVSYEQYF. The DNA of the CDR3 is TGTGCCAGCAGCCCTACCCGGACTAGCGTATCCTACGAGCAGTACTTC. The full variable domain, rest sourced from reference TRBV7-9 and TRBJ2-7, is DTGVSQNPRHKITKRGQNVTFRCDPISEHNRLYWYRQTLGQGPEFLTYFQNEAQLEKSRLLSDRFSAERPKGSFSTLEIQRTEQGDSAMYLCASSPTRTSVSYEQYFGPGTRLTVT.

This clonotype was picked up one time. The gene calls are TRBV7-9 and TRBJ2-1; D remains unclear. The J call is in doubt because the DNA end fits TRBJ2-5 better. The CDR3 consists of 13 residues. Per germline, CDR1 SEHNR and CDR2 FQNEAQ (reference sequence). In DNA form, the CDR3 reads TGTGCCAGCAGCTTAAAAATGCGAGAGACCCAGTACTTC. This sequence encodes CASSLKMRETQYF.

Ten or more counts support this clonotype. The chain combines TRBV29-1 with TRBJ2-1; 12 nucleotides align to TRBD1. Trimming at V came to 4 bases and at J to 7 bases, leaving 5 bases not matched to a gene. Per the germline V gene, CDR1 is SQVTM and CDR2 is ANQGSEA. The CDR3 totals 14 residues. CDR3 in DNA: TGCAGCGTTGCGGGACAGGGGGCGGCAAATGAGCAGTTCTTC. It yields the protein CSVAGQGAANEQFF.